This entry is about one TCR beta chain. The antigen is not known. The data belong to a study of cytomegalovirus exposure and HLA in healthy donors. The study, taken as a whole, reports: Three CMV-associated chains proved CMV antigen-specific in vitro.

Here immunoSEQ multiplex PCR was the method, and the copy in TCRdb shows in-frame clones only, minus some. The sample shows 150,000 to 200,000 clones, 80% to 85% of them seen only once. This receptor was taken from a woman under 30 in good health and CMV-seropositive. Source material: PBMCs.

Here the CDR3 reads CASSTMRQQETQYF. CDR3 sequence (DNA): TGTGCCAGCAGTACTATGCGCCAACAAGAGACCCAGTACTTC. The chain combines TRBV5-4 with TRBJ2-5; D unresolved. CDR1 and CDR2 (germline): SGHNT, YYREEE (reference sequence). V lost 5 bases and J 2 bases, leaving 13 bases between the germline ends. CDR3 length: 14 residues.